The 22 T cell receptor beta chains below come from one sample, sequenced in a study of cytomegalovirus exposure and HLA in healthy donors. Use of 60 Vbeta and 13 Jbeta primers characterized the PCR. Using immunoSEQ multiplex PCR, the repertoire was profiled, and TCRdb retains in-frame clones only, with some absent. The repertoire holds roughly 120,000 clones, with over 60% as singletons. The specimen sequenced was PBMCs. These receptors were collected from a man in his sixties in good health and CMV-seropositive.

The chain has TRBV6-1 and TRBJ1-5, with TRBD1 matching over 10 bases. Germline V CDR1 and CDR2: MNHNS, SASEGT. The CDR3 has 15 amino acids. The J segment lost 6 bases and the V segment lost 7 bases, leaving 9 bases of the junction unmatched. As DNA, the CDR3 is TGTGCCAGCAACCTCGGACAGGGGGAAGGTCAGCCCCAGCATTTT. This encodes CASNLGQGEGQPQHF.

The rearrangement joins TRBV27 to TRBJ2-3; D may be TRBD2 (6 bases). V shed 5 bases and J shed 6 bases, with 21 bases lying between them. Germline lookup yields CDR1 MNHEY and CDR2 SMNVEV (reference sequence). The CDR3 contains 16 residues. The CDR3: CASSPRTRGVSDTQYF. The CDR3 DNA sequence: TGTGCCAGCAGTCCCAGGACGCGGGGAGTGTCGGATACGCAGTATTTT.

The chain employs TRBV27 and TRBJ1-3; D perhaps matches TRBD1 (5 bases). This CDR3 region has 16 residues. Per the germline V gene, CDR1 is MNHEY and CDR2 is SMNVEV (reference sequence). The V and J ends lost 6 bases and 0 bases respectively, with 15 bases between them. CDR3 sequence (DNA): TGTGCCAGCAGATCACGAGACAGCCACTCTGGAAACACCATATATTTT. It specifies CASRSRDSHSGNTIYF.

V usage is TRBV5-4 and J usage is TRBJ2-3, with D perhaps matching TRBD2 (5 bases). The V end was cut by 3 bases, the J end by 9 bases, with 14 bases between. The germline V gene encodes CDR1 SGHNT and CDR2 YYREEE (reference sequence). The CDR3 runs 13 residues. The CDR3 is CASSSPPSLTQYF. For the CDR3, the DNA is TGTGCCAGCAGCTCCCCACCTAGCTTAACGCAGTATTTT. The full variable domain, its missing parts supplied by reference TRBV5-4 and TRBJ2-3, is ETGVTQSPTHLIKTRGQQVTLRCSSQSGHNTVSWYQQALGQGPQFIFQYYREEENGRGNFPPRFSGLQFPNYSSELNVNALELDDSALYLCASSSPPSLTQYFGPGTRLTVL.

Here the CDR3 reads CASSDYRADYGYTF. CDR3 DNA sequence: TGCGCCAGCAGTGACTACAGGGCAGACTATGGCTACACCTTC. V usage is TRBV10-2 and J usage is TRBJ1-2, with D possibly matching TRBD1 (6 bases). Germline lookup yields CDR1 WSHSY and CDR2 SAAADI. V was trimmed by 3 bases and J by 3 bases, leaving 11 bases between them. The CDR3 extends over 14 amino acids.

This clone was counted a few times. The chain recombines TRBV7-9 with TRBJ2-7, with D perhaps matching TRBD1 (5 bases). The germline gives CDR1 SEHNR, CDR2 FQNEAQ (reference sequence). The CDR3 runs to 15 residues. Trimming removed 1 base at V and 2 bases at J, with 12 bases between. The CDR3 reads CASSLGEGVTYEQYF. In DNA, the CDR3 is TGTGCCAGCAGCTTAGGGGAAGGGGTAACCTACGAGCAGTACTTC.

The rearrangement uses TRBV27 and TRBJ1-2; 8 bases line up with TRBD1. Per germline, CDR1 MNHEY and CDR2 SMNVEV (reference sequence). Unmatched junction bases numbered 10, after V lost 5 bases and J lost 8 bases. The CDR3 has 14 residues. CDR3 in DNA: TGTGCCAGCAGTACAAAGCAGGGGGCCGGAGGCTACACCTTC. Its translation is CASSTKQGAGGYTF.

This chain joins TRBV28 and TRBJ1-6, with 9 bases that match TRBD1. Germline lookup yields CDR1 MDHEN and CDR2 SYDVKM. The CDR3 is made up of 15 amino acids. The junction had 14 bases not matched to a gene; V was cut back by 6 bases and J by 14 bases. CDR3 nucleotides: TGTGCCAGCAGCTTCCGGGACAGGGAAGTTTGGGCCCTCCACTTT. It translates to CASSFRDREVWALHF.

The chain joins TRBV18 to TRBJ2-5; tentative D call: TRBD1 (6 bases). V lost 6 bases and J lost 5, with 16 bases in between. The length of the CDR3 is 14 residues. Germline CDR1 reads KGHSH; CDR2 reads LQKENI. CDR3 loop: CASSTNGGDETQYF. Here the CDR3 DNA reads TGTGCCAGCTCGACGAATGGGGGCGATGAGACCCAGTACTTC.

This clone came up once. J is TRBJ1-6 and V is TRBV5-1; 11 bases match TRBD1. The CDR3 is 15 residues long. With V trimmed by 0 bases and J by 13 bases, 6 bases remained unmatched. The germline V gene encodes CDR1 SGHRS and CDR2 YFSETQ. The CDR3 loop is CASSLGDRGVGPLHF. CDR3 in DNA: TGCGCCAGCAGCTTGGGGGACAGGGGGGTCGGGCCCCTCCACTTT.

This clone was seen just once. This chain connects TRBV15 to TRBJ1-5; 10 nucleotides agree with TRBD1. The CDR3 runs 16 residues. Germline CDR1 and CDR2: LNHNV and YYDKDF (reference sequence). V gave up 1 base and J gave up 3 bases; unmatched junction bases: 3. CDR3 loop: CATSRGDRGPNQPQHF. The CDR3 nucleotides are TGTGCCACCAGCAGAGGGGACAGGGGCCCCAATCAGCCCCAGCATTTT.

This clone is medium-sized by share. The identical CDR3 is also encoded by other nucleotide sequences in the sample. V gene TRBV7-9 combines with J gene TRBJ2-7, with D perhaps TRBD1 (6 bases). Germline V CDR1 and CDR2: SEHNR, FQNEAQ (reference sequence). This CDR3 is 14 amino acids long. V was cut by 5 bases and J by 3 bases, with 14 bases left in between. CDR3 in amino acids: CASSPPTGSYEQYF. In nucleotides, the CDR3 is TGTGCCAGCAGCCCTCCCACAGGGAGCTACGAGCAGTACTTC.

The chain joins TRBV5-6 to TRBJ1-5, with 7 bases aligning to TRBD1. There are 15 residues in the CDR3. After removal of 4 bases from V and 1 base from J, the junction contained 5 bases not matched to a gene. Germline-derived CDR1 and CDR2 are SGHDT and YYEEEE. The CDR3 loop is CASSATGWSNQPQHF. In DNA, the CDR3 is TGTGCCAGCAGCGCGACAGGGTGGAGCAATCAGCCCCAGCATTTT.

The rearrangement uses TRBV5-6 and TRBJ1-1; D gene uncertain. This CDR3 spans 13 amino acids. The germline V and J ends were trimmed by 4 bases and 3 bases, with 10 bases remaining between them. CDR1 SGHDT and CDR2 YYEEEE come from the germline V gene. This CDR3 reads CASSPDFYTEAFF. CDR3 bases: TGTGCCAGCAGCCCAGATTTCTACACTGAAGCTTTCTTT.

This clone was seen only a few times. The rearrangement uses TRBV5-4 and TRBJ2-3, with 8 bases aligning to TRBD2. This CDR3 is built from 16 residues. The V segment lost 0 bases and the J segment 7 bases; nucleotides outside the gene matches: 10. Germline assignment: CDR1 SGHNT and CDR2 YYREEE (reference sequence). The CDR3 region is CASSLGTSLSLYTQYF. CDR3 nucleotide sequence: TGTGCCAGCAGCTTGGGGACTAGCCTTAGCCTTTATACGCAGTATTTT.

This sequence joins TRBV29-1 and TRBJ2-3; 15 nucleotides line up with TRBD2. The CDR3 contains 15 residues. CDR1 SQVTM and CDR2 ANQGSEA come from the germline V gene. V gave up 8 bases and J gave up 4 bases; unmatched junction bases: 7. CDR3 DNA: TGCAGCATCCTAGGACTAGCGGGGGGGTCAGATACGCAGTATTTT. Translated: CSILGLAGGSDTQYF.

The V gene is TRBV6-5, the J gene TRBJ1-1; the D gene is possibly TRBD1 (5 bases). Trimming took off 6 bases at V and 6 bases at J, with 17 bases between the two ends. The germline CDR1 and CDR2 sequences are MNHEY and SVGAGI. The CDR3 contains 14 residues. The CDR3 region has the DNA TGTGCCAGCAGCCCGACAGTACCCCTTTCTGAAGCTTTCTTT. Translating it yields CASSPTVPLSEAFF.

The chain links TRBV5-1 to TRBJ2-3; TRBD1 agrees at 9 bases. Trimming cost V 3 bases and J 4 bases; bases outside gene matches: 6. Germline assignment: CDR1 SGHRS and CDR2 YFSETQ. This CDR3 comprises 15 residues. The CDR3 reads CASSSEQGAADTQYF. CDR3 DNA sequence: TGCGCCAGCAGCTCCGAACAGGGGGCCGCAGATACGCAGTATTTT.

V is TRBV11-1 and J is TRBJ2-3, with D tentatively TRBD1 (6 bases). The CDR3 covers 15 residues. Trimming took 5 bases from V and 0 from J, leaving 12 bases between them. CDR1 is SGHAT, CDR2 FQDESV, per germline (reference sequence). CDR3 nucleotide sequence: TGTGCCAGCAGCCTCATTGGACAGAGCACAGATACGCAGTATTTT. Encoded protein: CASSLIGQSTDTQYF.

The chain joins TRBV7-3 to TRBJ1-1; D is uncertain. V lost 0 bases, J lost 5 bases, and 7 bases lay in between. This CDR3 has 13 residues. Per the germline V gene, CDR1 is SGHTA and CDR2 is FQGTGA. CDR3 sequence reads: CASSLTPRTEAFF. The DNA of the CDR3 is TGTGCCAGCAGCTTAACACCCAGGACTGAAGCTTTCTTT.

In this sample, this clone turned up a few times. The CDR3 here is CASRTTDSNQPQHF. Written as DNA, the CDR3 is TGTGCCAGCAGGACGACAGATAGCAATCAGCCCCAGCATTTT. This chain uses TRBV6-1 with TRBJ1-5; TRBD1 might be the D (5 bases). V lost 6 bases to trimming and J lost 0 bases, with 9 bases between them. Germline CDR1 is MNHNS and CDR2 is SASEGT. This CDR3 contains 14 residues.

This chain links TRBV4-2 with TRBJ2-3, with 10 positions matching TRBD2. The germline CDR1 and CDR2 sequences are LGHNA and YNFKEQ. This CDR3 is built from 16 residues. V lost 6 bases and J lost 6; bases outside the gene matches: 12. CDR3 in amino acids: CASSRAQLAGTDTQYF. The CDR3 DNA follows: TGTGCCAGCAGTCGTGCACAACTAGCGGGGACCGATACGCAGTATTTT.